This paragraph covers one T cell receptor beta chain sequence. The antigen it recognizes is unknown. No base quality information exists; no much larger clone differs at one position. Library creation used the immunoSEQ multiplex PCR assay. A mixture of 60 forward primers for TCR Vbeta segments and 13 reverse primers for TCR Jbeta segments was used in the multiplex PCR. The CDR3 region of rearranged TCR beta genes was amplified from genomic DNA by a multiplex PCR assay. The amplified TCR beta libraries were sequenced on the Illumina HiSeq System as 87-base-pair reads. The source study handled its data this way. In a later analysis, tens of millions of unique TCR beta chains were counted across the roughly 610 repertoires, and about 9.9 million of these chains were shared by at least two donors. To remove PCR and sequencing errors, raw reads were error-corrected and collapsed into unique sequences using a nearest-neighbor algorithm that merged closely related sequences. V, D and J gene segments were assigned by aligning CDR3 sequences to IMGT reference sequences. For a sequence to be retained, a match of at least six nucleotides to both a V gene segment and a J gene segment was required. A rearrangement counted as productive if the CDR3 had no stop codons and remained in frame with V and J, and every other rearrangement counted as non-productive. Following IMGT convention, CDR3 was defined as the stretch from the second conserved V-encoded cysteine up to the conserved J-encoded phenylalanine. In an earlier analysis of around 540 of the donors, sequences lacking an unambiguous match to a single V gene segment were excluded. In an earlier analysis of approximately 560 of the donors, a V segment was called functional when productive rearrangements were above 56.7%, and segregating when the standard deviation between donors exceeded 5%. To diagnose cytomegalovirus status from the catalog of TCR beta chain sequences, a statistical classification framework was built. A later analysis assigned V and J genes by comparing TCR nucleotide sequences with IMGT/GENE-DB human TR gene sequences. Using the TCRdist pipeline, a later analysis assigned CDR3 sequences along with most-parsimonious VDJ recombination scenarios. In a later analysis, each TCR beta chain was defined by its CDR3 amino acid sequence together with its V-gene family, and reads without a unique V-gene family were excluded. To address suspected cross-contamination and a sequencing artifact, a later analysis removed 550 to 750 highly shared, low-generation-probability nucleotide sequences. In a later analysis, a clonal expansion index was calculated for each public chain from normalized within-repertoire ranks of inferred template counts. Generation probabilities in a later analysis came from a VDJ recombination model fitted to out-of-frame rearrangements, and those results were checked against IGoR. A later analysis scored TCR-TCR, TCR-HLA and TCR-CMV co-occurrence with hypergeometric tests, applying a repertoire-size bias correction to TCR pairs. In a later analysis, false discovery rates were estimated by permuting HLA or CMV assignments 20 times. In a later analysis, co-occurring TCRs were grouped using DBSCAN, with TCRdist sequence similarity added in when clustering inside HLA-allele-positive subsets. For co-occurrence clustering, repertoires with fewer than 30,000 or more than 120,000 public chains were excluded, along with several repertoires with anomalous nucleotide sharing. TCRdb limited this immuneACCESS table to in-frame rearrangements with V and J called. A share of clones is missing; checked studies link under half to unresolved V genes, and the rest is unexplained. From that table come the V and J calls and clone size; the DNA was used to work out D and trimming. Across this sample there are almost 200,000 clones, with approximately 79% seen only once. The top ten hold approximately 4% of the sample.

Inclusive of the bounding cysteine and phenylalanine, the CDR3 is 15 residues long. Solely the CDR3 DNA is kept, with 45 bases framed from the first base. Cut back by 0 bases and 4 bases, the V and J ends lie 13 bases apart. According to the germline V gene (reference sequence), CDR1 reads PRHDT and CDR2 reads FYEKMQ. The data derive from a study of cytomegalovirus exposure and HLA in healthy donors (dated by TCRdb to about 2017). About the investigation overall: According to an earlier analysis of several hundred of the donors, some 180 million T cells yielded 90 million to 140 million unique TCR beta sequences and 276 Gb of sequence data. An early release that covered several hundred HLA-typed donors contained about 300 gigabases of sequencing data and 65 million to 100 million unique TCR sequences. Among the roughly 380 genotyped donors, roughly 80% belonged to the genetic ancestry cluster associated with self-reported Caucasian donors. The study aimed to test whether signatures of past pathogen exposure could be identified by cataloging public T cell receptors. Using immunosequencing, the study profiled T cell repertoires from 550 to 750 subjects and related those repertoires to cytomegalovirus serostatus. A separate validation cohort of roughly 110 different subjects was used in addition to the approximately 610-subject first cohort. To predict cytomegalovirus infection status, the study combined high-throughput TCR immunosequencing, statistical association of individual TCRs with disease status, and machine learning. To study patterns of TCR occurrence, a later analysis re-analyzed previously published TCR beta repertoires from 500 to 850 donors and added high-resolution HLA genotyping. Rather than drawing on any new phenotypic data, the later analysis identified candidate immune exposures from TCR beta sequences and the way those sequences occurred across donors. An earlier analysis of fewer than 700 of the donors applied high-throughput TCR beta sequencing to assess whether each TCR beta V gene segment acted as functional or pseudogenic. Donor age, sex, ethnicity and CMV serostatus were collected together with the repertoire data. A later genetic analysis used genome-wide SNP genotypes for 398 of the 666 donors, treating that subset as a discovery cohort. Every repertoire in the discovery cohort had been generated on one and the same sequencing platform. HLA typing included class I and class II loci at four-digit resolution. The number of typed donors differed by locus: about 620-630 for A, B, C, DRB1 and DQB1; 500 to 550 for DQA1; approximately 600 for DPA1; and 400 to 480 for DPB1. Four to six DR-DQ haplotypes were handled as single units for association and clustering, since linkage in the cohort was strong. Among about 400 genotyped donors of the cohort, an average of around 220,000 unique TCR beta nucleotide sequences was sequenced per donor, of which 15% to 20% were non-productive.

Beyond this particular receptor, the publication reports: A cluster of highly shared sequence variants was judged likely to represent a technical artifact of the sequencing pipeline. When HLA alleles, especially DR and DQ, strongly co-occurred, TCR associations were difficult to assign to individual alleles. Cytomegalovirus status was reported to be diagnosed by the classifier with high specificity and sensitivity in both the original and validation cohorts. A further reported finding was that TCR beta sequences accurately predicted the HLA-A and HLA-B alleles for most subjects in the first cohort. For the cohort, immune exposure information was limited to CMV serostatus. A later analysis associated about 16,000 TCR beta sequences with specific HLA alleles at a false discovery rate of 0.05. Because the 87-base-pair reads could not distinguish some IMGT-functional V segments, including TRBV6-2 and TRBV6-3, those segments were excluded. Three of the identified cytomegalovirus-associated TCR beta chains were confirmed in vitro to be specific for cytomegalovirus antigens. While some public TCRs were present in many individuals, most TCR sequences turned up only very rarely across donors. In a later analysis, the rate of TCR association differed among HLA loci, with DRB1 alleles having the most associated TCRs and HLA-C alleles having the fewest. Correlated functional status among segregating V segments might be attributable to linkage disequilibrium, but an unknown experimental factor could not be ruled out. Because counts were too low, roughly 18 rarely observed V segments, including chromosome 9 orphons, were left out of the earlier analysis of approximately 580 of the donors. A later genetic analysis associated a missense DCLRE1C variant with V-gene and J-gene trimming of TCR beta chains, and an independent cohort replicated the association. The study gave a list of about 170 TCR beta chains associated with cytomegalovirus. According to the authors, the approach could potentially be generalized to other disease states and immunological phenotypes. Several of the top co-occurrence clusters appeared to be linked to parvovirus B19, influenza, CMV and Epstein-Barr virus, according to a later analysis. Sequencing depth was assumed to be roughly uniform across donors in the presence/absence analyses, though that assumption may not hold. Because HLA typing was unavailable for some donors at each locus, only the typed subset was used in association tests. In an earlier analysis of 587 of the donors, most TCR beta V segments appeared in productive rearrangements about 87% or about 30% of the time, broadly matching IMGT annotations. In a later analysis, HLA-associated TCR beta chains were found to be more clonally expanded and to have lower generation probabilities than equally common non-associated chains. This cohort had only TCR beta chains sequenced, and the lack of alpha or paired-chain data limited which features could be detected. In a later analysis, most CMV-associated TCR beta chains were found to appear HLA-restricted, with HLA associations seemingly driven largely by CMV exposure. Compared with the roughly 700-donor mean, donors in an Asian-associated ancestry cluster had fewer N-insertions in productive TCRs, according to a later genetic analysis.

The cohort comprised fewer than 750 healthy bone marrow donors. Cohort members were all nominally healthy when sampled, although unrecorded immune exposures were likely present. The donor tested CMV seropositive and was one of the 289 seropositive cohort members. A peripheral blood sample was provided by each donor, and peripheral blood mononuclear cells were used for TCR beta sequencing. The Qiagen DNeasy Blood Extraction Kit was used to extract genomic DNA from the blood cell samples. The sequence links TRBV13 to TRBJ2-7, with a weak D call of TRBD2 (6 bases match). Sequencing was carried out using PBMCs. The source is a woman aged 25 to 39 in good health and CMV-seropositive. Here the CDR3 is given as CASSLGRGKGYEQYF. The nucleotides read TGTGCCAGCAGCTTAGGCCGGGGGAAGGGGTACGAGCAGTACTTC.